A single sample is the source of the 24 T cell receptor beta chains below, sequenced in a study of blood T cell repertoires in COVID-19. Clones were read by immunoSEQ multiplex PCR, and TCRdb kept only the in-frame ones, dropping some. The table records hundreds of thousands of clones, about four fifths of them present only once. Sequenced: PBMCs or T cells enriched from blood (not recorded which). The receptors stem from a woman in her thirties or forties who had been exposed to COVID-19.

The V and J genes are TRBV3-1 (or the pseudogene TRBV3-2) and TRBJ1-1, with D tentatively TRBD1 (5 bases). Germline-derived CDR1 and CDR2 are LGHDT and YNNKEL (reference sequence). The CDR3 is 15 amino acids. With 3 bases removed from V and 1 base from J, the gap between germline ends came to 12 bases. The CDR3 coding sequence is TGTGCCAGCAGCCAGCCCCAGGGTTCGAACACTGAAGCTTTCTTT. Translating it yields CASSQPQGSNTEAFF.

V and J are TRBV7-2 and TRBJ2-1, with 9 nucleotides matching TRBD2. Germline loops: CDR1 SGHTA, CDR2 FQGNSA. V lost 1 base and J lost 3; bases outside the gene matches: 4. The CDR3 runs 16 residues. CDR3 sequence reads: CASSLDSGGLYNEQFF. CDR3 bases: TGTGCCAGCAGCTTAGATAGCGGGGGCCTCTACAATGAGCAGTTCTTC.

This clone has a single count. The CDR3 DNA reads as TGTGCCAGCGGGACAGGGGATGATGGAACTGAAGCTTTCTTT. Amino acids: CASGTGDDGTEAFF. This chain links TRBV21-1 with TRBJ1-1; the tabulated D call, TRBD1, remains unverified against the DNA. TRBV21-1 is listed as a pseudogene. This CDR3 contains 14 residues.

This clone turned up a few times. The chain has TRBV19 and TRBJ2-7; D may be TRBD2 (6 bases). The V gene lost 4 bases and the J gene lost 0 bases, with 25 bases spanning the gap. Per the germline V gene, CDR1 is LNHDA and CDR2 is SQIVND (reference sequence). The CDR3 runs 19 residues. CDR3 loop: CASSTDRFLRDSYSYEQYF. DNA for the CDR3: TGTGCCAGTAGTACAGACCGTTTTCTCCGGGACTCGTACTCCTACGAGCAGTACTTC.

This clone was found once. The chain joins TRBV29-1 to TRBJ2-7; weak D call: TRBD2 (6 bases). The CDR3 runs 14 residues. The germline gives CDR1 SQVTM, CDR2 ANQGSEA. V was shortened by 3 bases and J by 5 bases, with 17 bases between the two germline ends. The CDR3: CSVDRSPGGDEQYF. CDR3 nucleotides: TGCAGCGTTGACAGAAGTCCCGGGGGTGACGAGCAGTACTTC.

The V gene is TRBV2, the J gene TRBJ2-2; weak D call: TRBD1 (6 bases). The CDR3 has 15 amino acids. Germline loops: CDR1 SNHLY, CDR2 FYNNEI. Deletions cut 6 bases from V and 1 base from J, with 12 bases between. CDR3 in DNA: TGTGCCAGCAGGGGGCCGGGACAGAACACCGGGGAGCTGTTTTTT. Amino acid sequence: CASRGPGQNTGELFF.

The V call is TRBV12-3 or TRBV12-4, the J call TRBJ2-7, with D hard to call. The CDR3 spans 13 residues. V was trimmed by 4 bases and J by 7 bases, leaving 14 bases between them. CDR3 region: CASSSRPTEEQYF. Here the CDR3 DNA reads TGTGCCAGCAGTTCCCGACCGACGGAGGAGCAGTACTTC.

This sequence joins TRBV2 and TRBJ2-3; 8 positions match TRBD2. Losses at the gene ends were 7 bases for V and 4 bases for J; bases not matched to a gene: 7. The CDR3 sequence is 14 residues long. CDR1 is SNHLY, CDR2 FYNNEI, per germline. For the CDR3, the DNA is TGTGCCAGCATGAACAACGGGGGGGCAGATACGCAGTATTTT. Its protein product is CASMNNGGADTQYF.

V usage is TRBV4-1 and J usage is TRBJ1-1; D uncertain. V was trimmed by 0 bases and J by 0 bases, leaving 14 bases between them. CDR1 MGHRA and CDR2 YSYEKL come from the germline V gene. The CDR3 is 17 residues long. For the CDR3, the DNA is TGCGCCAGCAGCCAAGACCGGACGGGAGGCATGAACACTGAAGCTTTCTTT. Residues: CASSQDRTGGMNTEAFF.

V is TRBV9 and J is TRBJ1-1; D gene unclear. The CDR3 sequence is 15 residues long. CDR1 and CDR2 from the germline V gene are SGDLS and YYNGEE. V was trimmed by 0 bases and J by 4 bases, leaving 13 bases between them. CDR3 amino acids: CASSVVGNRGTEAFF. The CDR3 region has the DNA TGTGCCAGCAGCGTAGTAGGAAATCGGGGCACTGAAGCTTTCTTT.

The chain couples TRBV6-5 to TRBJ2-5; a possible D gene is TRBD2 (5 bases). V lost 11 bases, J lost 4 bases, and 14 bases lay in between. The germline CDR1 and CDR2 sequences are MNHEY and SVGAGI. The CDR3 spans 12 residues. The chain's CDR3 is CAGLWVTETQYF. CDR3 DNA sequence: TGTGCCGGACTTTGGGTCACAGAGACCCAGTACTTC.

This clone was seen only a few times. The gene calls are TRBV6-1 and TRBJ2-7, with D maybe TRBD2 (5 bases). The germline V gene encodes CDR1 MNHNS and CDR2 SASEGT. This CDR3 is built from 14 residues. Between the trimmed V and J ends, which lost 2 bases and 7 bases, there was a span of 15 bases. The CDR3 nucleotides read TGTGCCAGCAGTGAACAGGCGGAGGTGGGAGAGCAGTACTTC. This sequence encodes CASSEQAEVGEQYF.

This chain links TRBV28 with TRBJ1-1; D gene unclear. CDR3 length: 13 amino acids. Germline CDR1 MDHEN, CDR2 SYDVKM. Between the trimmed V and J ends, which lost 2 bases and 8 bases, there was a span of 12 bases. CDR3 sequence: CASSLAGPGEAFF. In DNA form, the CDR3 reads TGTGCCAGCAGTTTAGCCGGTCCGGGGGAAGCTTTCTTT. Together with reference TRBV28 and TRBJ1-1, the CDR3 gives the full variable domain: DVKVTQSSRYLVKRTGEKVFLECVQDMDHENMFWYRQDPGLGLRLIYFSYDVKMKEKGDIPEGYSVSREKKERFSLILESASTNQTSMYLCASSLAGPGEAFFGQGTRLTVV.

The chain recombines TRBV4-1 with TRBJ1-4, with a possible D match to TRBD1 (5 bases). The CDR3 is 14 amino acids. CDR1 MGHRA and CDR2 YSYEKL come from the germline V gene. V lost 2 bases and J 7 bases, leaving 11 bases between the germline ends. The CDR3 spells CASSQPRVGEKLFF. The CDR3 nucleotides are TGCGCCAGCAGCCAACCCAGGGTAGGTGAAAAACTGTTTTTT.

Only a few counts were recorded for this clone. V is TRBV20-1 and J is TRBJ2-1; 9 positions agree with TRBD2. The V gene's germline CDR1 is DFQATT and CDR2 SNEGSKA (reference sequence). The CDR3 contains 14 residues. V lost 3 bases, J lost 9 bases, and 9 bases stayed unmatched. DNA for the CDR3: TGCAGTGCTAGTATGCGGGGGGGCGTGGGTGAGCAGTTCTTC. It specifies CSASMRGGVGEQFF.

J is TRBJ1-4 and V is TRBV3-1 (or the pseudogene TRBV3-2); D unresolved. The germline V and J ends were trimmed by 2 bases and 0 bases, with 10 bases remaining between them. Germline CDR1 and CDR2: LGHDT and YNNKEL (reference sequence). The CDR3 length is 16 residues. Written as DNA, the CDR3 is TGTGCCAGCAGCCAACGAAGGAGGGCAACTAATGAAAAACTGTTTTTT. Its protein is CASSQRRRATNEKLFF.

The chain links TRBV2 to TRBJ1-1; D unclear. Germline V gene lookup returns CDR1 SNHLY and CDR2 FYNNEI. This CDR3 has 14 residues. Trimming removed 6 bases at V and 1 base at J, with 12 bases between. The DNA of the CDR3 is TGTGCCAGCAGGCTAGACGCGAGGAACACTGAAGCTTTCTTT. Its translation is CASRLDARNTEAFF.

This clone was counted a few times. The DNA for the CDR3 is TGTGCCAGCGGACAGGGAAGTTCGGAGACCCAGTACTTC. It specifies CASGQGSSETQYF. The rearrangement joins TRBV7-3 to TRBJ2-5, with 8 bases aligning to TRBD1. The CDR3 extends over 13 amino acids. Germline V gene sequence: CDR1 SGHTA, CDR2 FQGTGA. Trimming at V came to 8 bases and at J to 5 bases, leaving 7 bases not matched to a gene.

The chain combines TRBV6-2 or TRBV6-3 with TRBJ2-2; 10 nucleotides match TRBD2. V gave up 6 bases and J gave up 1 base; unmatched junction bases: 5. Germline V gives CDR1 MNHEY, CDR2 SVGEGT. The length of the CDR3 is 16 residues. The CDR3 loop is CASSVASGGNTGELFF. The CDR3 coding sequence is TGTGCCAGCAGCGTCGCTAGCGGGGGGAACACCGGGGAGCTGTTTTTT.

The chain employs TRBV6-2 or TRBV6-3 and TRBJ1-5, with a possible D match to TRBD1 (5 bases). CDR1 and CDR2 from the germline V gene are MNHEY and SVGEGT. This CDR3 spans 13 amino acids. V was pared by 4 bases and J by 4 bases, with 8 bases between. In DNA form, the CDR3 reads TGTGCCAGCAGTTCGACAGAGAATCAGCCCCAGCATTTT. Its protein is CASSSTENQPQHF.

This chain joins TRBV6-1 and TRBJ2-5; 10 positions match TRBD2. Trimming took 0 bases from V and 8 from J; bases not matched to a gene: 12. CDR1 is MNHNS and CDR2 is SASEGT in the germline V gene. The CDR3 has 17 amino acids. CDR3 amino acids: CASSEAVAGGLRDTQYF. CDR3 nucleotide sequence: TGTGCCAGCAGTGAAGCGGTAGCGGGGGGTCTAAGAGATACCCAGTACTTC.

This CDR3 is CASRPGQGGTEAFF. The CDR3 region has the DNA TGTGCCAGCCGACCGGGACAGGGGGGCACTGAAGCTTTCTTT. The rearrangement uses TRBV10-3 and TRBJ1-1; 11 bases fit TRBD1. J was trimmed by 4 bases and V by 10 bases; bases with no gene match: 8. CDR3 length: 14 amino acids. Germline V CDR1 and CDR2: ENHRY, SYGVKD.

V and J are TRBV5-4 and TRBJ1-1, with a possible D match to TRBD1 (5 bases). Germline V gives CDR1 SGHNT, CDR2 YYREEE (reference sequence). The CDR3 is made up of 15 amino acids. The V end was cut by 6 bases, the J end by 1 base, with 16 bases between. The CDR3 loop reads CASTTGHPENTEAFF. In DNA, the CDR3 is TGTGCCAGCACCACCGGACACCCTGAGAACACTGAAGCTTTCTTT.

Ten or more counts support this clone. The chain has TRBV5-1 and TRBJ1-2; TRBD1 is a possible D gene (5 bases). Germline CDR1 SGHRS, CDR2 YFSETQ. With 1 base removed from V and 3 bases from J, the gap between germline ends came to 19 bases. The CDR3 contains 17 residues. CDR3 nucleotide sequence: TGCGCCAGCAGCTTGTATGCAGGGCAGGCTGGGGACTATGGCTACACCTTC. This gives the protein CASSLYAGQAGDYGYTF.